This T cell receptor (beta chain) came from a study of patients and donors after allogeneic stem cell transplantation. TCRdb passed the RT-PCR reads through MiXCR, listing each CDR3 protein once. The sample includes about a million distinct CDR3 sequences, about 20% of them seen just once. Trimming removed 1 base from V and 1 base from J; junction bases left unmatched: 9. The CDR3 sequence is 17 residues long. CDR1 is SGHVS and CDR2 is FQNEAQ in the germline V gene. The sequenced sample consisted of blood, either unsorted or a sorted T cell fraction (not recorded which). The TCR sequence derives from a human donor who was either an allogeneic HSCT recipient or a stem cell or donor lymphocyte infusion donor (not recorded which). It is not recorded whose cells these are; they may come from a transplant donor. The chain has TRBV7-8 and TRBJ2-7, with 8 bases aligning to TRBD2. The DNA for the CDR3 is TGTGCCAGCAGCTTAGGTCTATCTAGCGGGCTTTCCTACGAGCAGTACTTC. It encodes CASSLGLSSGLSYEQYF.